Following are 7 T cell receptor beta chains from one sample sequenced in a study of blood T cell repertoires in COVID-19. Only in-frame clones appear in the TCRdb table, and some are missing; sequencing was by immunoSEQ multiplex PCR. Altogether almost 300,000 clones are present, roughly 89% being singletons, with the ten largest covering more than 9.5%. Sequenced input: peripheral blood. The receptors shown here come from a woman aged 25 to 39 with COVID-19, enrolled during active disease.

V and J are TRBV19 and TRBJ2-7; tentative D call: TRBD2 (6 bases). This CDR3 has 14 amino acids. Germline CDR1 LNHDA, CDR2 SQIVND (reference sequence). V was pared by 0 bases and J by 2 bases, with 8 bases between. As DNA, the CDR3 is TGTGCCAGTAGTATAGAGGGGGGAACCTACGAGCAGTACTTC. Residues: CASSIEGGTYEQYF.

The rearrangement joins TRBV5-1 to TRBJ1-2; 9 nucleotides match TRBD1. The CDR3 sequence is 13 residues long. Germline V CDR1 and CDR2: SGHRS, YFSETQ. V shed 5 bases, J shed 6 bases, and the junction held 5 bases outside the gene matches. The CDR3 DNA sequence: TGCGCCAGCAGGTCACAGGGGGCTGATGGCTACACCTTC. Protein: CASRSQGADGYTF.

The rearrangement uses TRBV29-1 and TRBJ2-7, with TRBD1 matching 8 bases. The CDR3 sequence is 13 residues long. The V and J ends lost 3 bases and 3 bases, in that order; junction bases with no gene match: 4. Germline-derived CDR1 and CDR2 are SQVTM and ANQGSEA. The CDR3 loop is CSVEGTGVYEQYF. The CDR3, as DNA: TGCAGCGTTGAGGGGACAGGAGTCTACGAGCAGTACTTC.

The V call is TRBV5-5, the J call TRBJ2-5, with a tentative D call TRBD2 (6 bases). Trimming shortened V by 3 bases and J by 4 bases, and 13 bases separated the two germline ends. From germline, CDR1 is SGHKS and CDR2 YYEKEE (reference sequence). The CDR3 runs to 14 residues. The CDR3: CASSWRRGGETQYF. The CDR3 bases are TGTGCCAGCAGCTGGCGCCGGGGAGGAGAGACCCAGTACTTC.

As concerns this clone: Other nucleotide sequences in the sample specify the same CDR3. J is TRBJ1-2 and V is TRBV28; no clear D gene. V lost 3 bases and J lost 8, with 13 bases in between. The CDR3 totals 13 residues. Germline values: CDR1 MDHEN, CDR2 SYDVKM. The DNA for the CDR3 is TGTGCCAGCAGTTTGAGAGGGTTACGGGGCTACACCTTC. Translation: CASSLRGLRGYTF.

The gene calls are TRBV3-1 (or the pseudogene TRBV3-2) and TRBJ2-7, with TRBD1 as a possible D gene (6 bases). CDR1 is LGHDT and CDR2 is YNNKEL in the germline V gene (reference sequence). The CDR3 runs to 13 residues. Trimming cost V 3 bases and J 1 base, with 7 bases left between them. The CDR3 sequence: CASSHRGSYEQYF. CDR3 nucleotide sequence: TGTGCCAGCAGCCACAGGGGATCCTACGAGCAGTACTTC.

The chain combines TRBV19 with TRBJ1-6, with 7 bases matching TRBD1. The length of the CDR3 is 13 residues. V shed 9 bases, J shed 10 bases, and the junction held 9 bases outside the gene matches. Germline V gene sequence: CDR1 LNHDA, CDR2 SQIVND (reference sequence). The CDR3 DNA follows: TGTGCCAGCAATGACAGGGAACGATCACCCCTCCACTTT. Translating gives CASNDRERSPLHF.